The clone carrying this T cell receptor (beta chain) came up many times. This record comes from a study of T cell repertoires in cytomegalovirus infection. TCRdb re-analysed the reads in MiXCR, keeping a single row per CDR3 protein. The sample yields 450,000 to 550,000 distinct CDR3 sequences, 16% seen once. The ends lost 1 base at V and 5 bases at J; junction bases unmatched: 5. There are 15 residues in the CDR3. Per the germline V gene, CDR1 is SEHNR and CDR2 is FQNEAQ (reference sequence). This chain joins TRBV7-9 and TRBJ2-1, with 7 bases lining up with TRBD2. The receptor's source is a human donor in good health (CMV status not recorded). Some clones in this sample may be carry-over from other donors' samples. Sequencing was done on a sample of CD8+ T cells from PBMCs. In DNA, the CDR3 is TGTGCCAGCAGCTTAGAAGCGGGGCGCCACAATGAGCAGTTCTTC. This translates into CASSLEAGRHNEQFF.